This record concerns one TCR beta chain sequence. The CDR3 is 16 amino acids. CDR1 and CDR2 (germline): MNHEY, SMNVEV (reference sequence). The J segment lost 7 bases and the V segment lost 0 bases, leaving 8 bases of the junction unmatched. The data derive from a study of blood T cell repertoires in COVID-19. Study overall: In each case, the material was cDNA or gDNA derived from T cells, B-cell-depleted T cells, or PBMCs.

Sequenced by immunoSEQ multiplex PCR; TCRdb stores in-frame clones only, minus some. The sample contains roughly 500,000 clones, around 85% of which appear only once. Residents of about two dozen US areas, aged about 18 to 95 years, made up the participants. In Cohort 3, a recovered donor had either two negative PCRs, clearance, or symptom resolution. This sequence joins TRBV27 and TRBJ2-2; 7 bases match TRBD1. The sequenced material came from PBMCs or T cells enriched from blood (not recorded which). The sequence derives from a woman aged 55-69 years who had recovered from COVID-19. This chain's CDR3 is CASSLSQTGYIGELFF. Written as DNA, the CDR3 is TGTGCCAGCAGTTTATCCCAGACAGGGTATATCGGGGAGCTGTTTTTT.